This T cell receptor beta chain was captured in a study of a mutant IDH1 vaccine in newly diagnosed glioma. CDR1 MNHEY and CDR2 SVGAGI come from the germline V gene. Trimming left V 1 base short and J 3 bases short, with 7 bases between. This CDR3 spans 15 amino acids. Concerning this clone: Its antigen is unidentified.

The time point here: week 47, end of study. The content of each vaccine dose was 300 ug of mutant IDH1 20-mer peptide, and topical imiquimod accompanied it. This table comes from immunoSEQ multiplex PCR, and its TCRdb copy is limited to in-frame clones, with some not included. The sample yields 75,000 to 95,000 clones, under 90% seen once. The V gene is TRBV6-5, the J gene TRBJ1-6, with a tentative D call TRBD1 (6 bases). The sequences come from PBMCs, collected from a glioma patient whose treatment included an IDH1 peptide vaccine. This TCR derives from a woman aged 45-60 years with glioma. CDR3 residues: CASSYWTDYNSPLHF. CDR3 nucleotide sequence: TGTGCCAGCAGTTACTGGACAGACTATAATTCACCCCTCCACTTT.